The rows below give T cell receptor beta chains drawn from one sample of a study of blood T cell repertoires in COVID-19. The method was immunoSEQ multiplex PCR; TCRdb's version includes in-frame clones alone and lacks a portion of them. Found here are about 150,000 clones, 79% of them singletons; the top ten hold roughly 8.6%. Specimen: peripheral blood. The receptors were sampled from a middle-aged man with active or convalescent COVID-19. Each CDR3 is given with its conserved first and last residue. Each record gives: CDR3 protein, CDR3 DNA, D gene, V gene, J gene, clone size. The D gene is left open where the match is weak. Clone size is given for some rows only: seen once, a few or many times, or a class if the clone is expanded.

CSVGQGNYGYTF	TGCAGCGTCGGACAGGGGAACTATGGCTACACCTTC	TRBD1	TRBV29-1	TRBJ1-2	NA
CASSLDILNYGYTF	TGCGCCAGCAGCTTGGACATCCTTAACTATGGCTACACCTTC	NA	TRBV5-1	TRBJ1-2	few
CASSSAQGGNSPLHF	TGTGCCAGCAGCTCCGCGCAGGGTGGCAATTCACCCCTCCACTTT	NA	TRBV6-5	TRBJ1-6	NA
CASSPQLGSGRTDTQYF	TGTGCCAGCAGCCCCCAATTGGGTAGCGGGAGGACAGATACGCAGTATTTT	TRBD2	TRBV7-3	TRBJ2-3	NA
CASNPSGRGGEQYF	TGTGCCAGCAATCCTAGCGGGAGGGGAGGCGAGCAGTACTTC	TRBD2	TRBV6-6	TRBJ2-7	NA
CASSYGTALAGRTQYF	TGTGCCAGCAGTTATGGGACTGCCCTAGCGGGAAGGACGCAGTATTTT	TRBD2	TRBV6-5	TRBJ2-3	NA
CASSRDRASNQPQHF	TGTGCCAGCAGCCGAGACAGGGCTAGCAATCAGCCCCAGCATTTT	TRBD1	TRBV7-8	TRBJ1-5	NA
CASTSQGRMNTEAFF	TGTGCCAGCACCTCACAAGGGAGAATGAACACTGAAGCTTTCTTT	NA	TRBV28	TRBJ1-1	NA
CASSQDRGRGHGYTF	TGTGCCAGCAGCCAAGATAGGGGCAGGGGGCATGGCTACACCTTC	TRBD1	TRBV3-1/TRBV3-2	TRBJ1-2	NA
CASSRPALAGDDTQYF	TGTGCCAGCAGCCGCCCCGCACTAGCGGGAGATGATACGCAGTATTTT	TRBD2	TRBV7-6	TRBJ2-3	NA
CASSLILAGGYNEQFF	TGTGCCAGCAGTTTAATACTAGCGGGAGGGTACAATGAGCAGTTCTTC	TRBD2	TRBV27	TRBJ2-1	NA
CASSLRGRETQYF	TGTGCCAGCAGTCTCCGCGGAAGGGAGACCCAGTACTTC	NA	TRBV9	TRBJ2-5	NA
CATSRVRGQETQYF	TGTGCCACCAGCAGAGTCCGAGGCCAAGAGACCCAGTACTTC	NA	TRBV15	TRBJ2-5	NA
CASNLQGARDTEAFF	TGTGCCAGTAACCTACAGGGGGCTAGGGACACTGAAGCTTTCTTT	TRBD1	TRBV19	TRBJ1-1	NA
CASSPGGLGNQPQHF	TGTGCCAGCAGCCCCGGTGGACTGGGCAATCAGCCCCAGCATTTT	NA	TRBV28	TRBJ1-5	NA
CASRQGHPPYNEQFF	TGTGCCAGCCGACAGGGTCATCCACCTTACAATGAGCAGTTCTTC	TRBD1	TRBV28	TRBJ2-1	NA
CASSLRPGREGGPLHF	TGTGCCAGCAGTTTACGACCTGGACGGGAGGGTGGACCCCTCCACTTT	NA	TRBV28	TRBJ1-6	many
CASSPGGVTDTQYF	TGTGCCAGCAGTCCCGGGGGTGTCACAGATACGCAGTATTTT	NA	TRBV28	TRBJ2-3	NA
CASSLKQGYTGELFF	TGTGCCAGCAGCTTAAAGCAGGGATATACCGGGGAGCTGTTTTTT	NA	TRBV7-2	TRBJ2-2	NA
CASSPDRGNYGYTF	TGCGCCAGCAGCCCTGACAGGGGGAACTATGGCTACACCTTC	TRBD1	TRBV5-1	TRBJ1-2	few
CASSQDRNEQFF	TGCGCCAGCAGCCAAGATAGAAACGAGCAGTTCTTC	NA	TRBV4-1	TRBJ2-1	NA
CASLLAGQEKLFF	TGTGCCAGCTTACTAGCGGGACAGGAAAAACTGTTTTTT	TRBD1	TRBV7-9	TRBJ1-4	NA
CASSQVVEEWAPLHF	TGTGCCAGCAGCCAAGTCGTAGAGGAATGGGCACCCCTCCACTTT	NA	TRBV3-1/TRBV3-2	TRBJ1-6	NA
CASSFDRAVETQYF	TGTGCCAGCAGTTTCGACAGGGCTGTGGAGACCCAGTACTTC	TRBD1	TRBV5-4	TRBJ2-5	NA
CASSLGRDRVRSGANVLTF	TGTGCCAGCAGTTTAGGTCGGGACAGGGTGAGATCTGGGGCCAACGTCCTGACTTTC	TRBD1	TRBV27	TRBJ2-6	NA
CASSLSRQGYEQYF	TGTGCCAGCAGTTTATCGAGGCAGGGCTACGAGCAGTACTTC	NA	TRBV27	TRBJ2-7	NA
CASTGRGAQDNEQFF	TGTGCCAGCACGGGGCGCGGGGCGCAGGACAATGAGCAGTTCTTC	NA	TRBV11-2	TRBJ2-1	NA
CASTRLAEQETQYF	TGTGCCAGCACGAGACTAGCGGAGCAAGAGACCCAGTACTTC	TRBD2	TRBV6-5	TRBJ2-5	NA
CASSEYSENEQFF	TGTGCCAGCAGTGAGTATAGCGAAAATGAGCAGTTCTTC	NA	TRBV2	TRBJ2-1	once
CATSDLLGTQNTGELFF	TGTGCCACCAGTGATTTATTGGGGACACAGAACACCGGGGAGCTGTTTTTT	NA	TRBV24-1	TRBJ2-2	NA
CASSLGPYYNEQFF	TGTGCCAGCAGCTTGGGGCCATACTACAATGAGCAGTTCTTC	NA	TRBV5-6	TRBJ2-1	NA
CASSARASTDTQYF	TGTGCCAGCAGTGCGAGGGCTAGCACAGATACGCAGTATTTT	NA	TRBV25-1	TRBJ2-3	NA
CASSQMGAVNTEAFF	TGTGCCAGCAGCCAAATGGGGGCGGTGAACACTGAAGCTTTCTTT	NA	TRBV14	TRBJ1-1	NA